What follows describes a single T cell receptor beta chain. It lacks a known antigen. No base quality values were provided; no much bigger clone lies one nucleotide off. These data come from a study of blood T cell repertoires in COVID-19 (dated by TCRdb to 2019 to 2021). For the study in its entirety: Samples covering the acute and convalescent phases of COVID-19 were provided by collaborators in the United States, Italy and Spain. The material from the prospective study consisted of cDNA or gDNA derived from T cells, B-cell-depleted T cells, or PBMCs. Subjects who had been exposed to COVID-19, were actively infected with it, or had recovered from it provided the deeply sampled blood TCRbeta repertoires that made up the dataset. The repertoires were made available in a free public database intended to serve as a resource for research on the immune response to SARS-CoV-2. The samples were drawn from two sources: the first 160 participants of the ongoing ImmuneRACE study, and approximately 1,300 subjects contributed by 6 global collaborators. Sample metadata almost always included a de-identified subject ID, COVID-19 status, age in years and sex. HLA class I and class II types, where available, came from metadata supplied by the sample provider rather than from assay-based typing. Here is what the overall study found, with its caveats: The quantity of clinical and demographic metadata differed by source and by participant and was supplied without curation.

CDR1 and CDR2 are read off the germline V gene as SGHRS and YFSETQ. After removal of 5 bases from V and 1 base from J, the junction retains 4 bases not matched to a gene. CDR3 length: 15 amino acids, cysteine to phenylalanine. Just CDR3 DNA is preserved here, 45 bases in frame from base 1. TCRbeta CDR3 regions were amplified from genomic DNA by means of the immunoSEQ Assay, a bias-controlled multiplex PCR. Concerning the study's data processing: Within the assay, amplification of reference gene primers was used to estimate how many nucleated cells each sample contained. To quantify the absolute abundance of each unique TCRbeta CDR3 rearrangement, sequence reads were collapsed and filtered. Productive Simpson clonality was computed per sample as the square root of Simpson's diversity index over productive rearrangements. TCRdb took this table from immuneACCESS and kept in-frame rearrangements with V and J called. Such tables lack part of the clones; where checked against another copy, unresolved V genes explain under half of the gap, and the rest is unexplained. Clone size and V and J calls were adopted from that table, with D and trimming inferred from the DNA. Recorded for this sample are a few hundred thousand clones; 75% to 90% of them occurred a single time. Roughly 4% of the sample lies in the top ten.

Enrolling through a virtual design, the prospective study's participants ranged in age from roughly 18 to 90 years and lived across some 22 United States geographic areas. To assign participants to cohorts, the prospective study relied on clinical history that participants themselves reported in a screening survey and a study questionnaire. For ImmuneRACE Cohort 3, a participant was defined as recovered based on two consecutive negative NP/OP PCR tests, clearance by a healthcare professional, or resolution of symptoms. Each participant in the prospective study had whole blood, serum and a nasopharyngeal or oropharyngeal swab collected by mobile phlebotomists. Over a roughly 2-month period, participants in the prospective study had the option of providing additional blood draws and questionnaires. Before DNA extraction, prospective study blood samples were shipped either frozen or at room temperature.

What was sequenced was PBMCs or T cells enriched from blood (not recorded which). The receptor was isolated from a woman aged 25 to 39 who had recovered from COVID-19. This chain joins TRBV5-1 to TRBJ2-5; 11 middle bases align to TRBD1. The encoded CDR3 is CASSFGTGGQETQYF. The nucleotide sequence reads TGCGCCAGCAGTTTCGGGACAGGGGGCCAAGAGACCCAGTACTTC.